This TCR beta chain is drawn from a study of T cell responses to AZD1222 COVID-19 vaccine. General observations from the study: White British ancestry dominated among donors, who included more females, and clonal diversity was possibly underestimated. It was only a handful of AZD1222 recipients who were seropositive at baseline. Repertoires were collected only later (after the peak T cell response had occurred).

The CDR3 runs 15 residues. V lost 3 bases and J lost 3, with 15 bases in between. CDR1 is SGDLS and CDR2 is YYNGEE in the germline V gene. Comments on this clone: Antigen unknown.

The repertoire was sequenced with immunoSEQ multiplex PCR; TCRdb's copy has only in-frame clones and lacks some. The table has around 140,000 clones, just over 90% seen once. This receptor was obtained from an adult in good health. The V gene is TRBV9, the J gene TRBJ1-2, with D maybe TRBD1 (5 bases). The source was peripheral blood, collected on day 0 of AZD1222 vaccination. In nucleotides, the CDR3 is TGTGCCAGCAGCGCCCCGGGGTGGGGGGACTATGGCTACACCTTC. Its translation is CASSAPGWGDYGYTF.